The 10 T cell receptor beta chains in this list originate from one sample, sequenced in a study of regulatory T cells in long-lasting Graves disease. Time point in this sample: newly diagnosed GD, antithyroid drugs for less than 3 months. After RNA was extracted from PBMCs, the TCR library was made from it. According to the study, TCR beta libraries were built with iRepertoire HTBI primers and CDR3-region Arm-PCR. TCRdb used MiXCR to reprocess the multiplex PCR reads, holding one entry per CDR3 protein. The sample comprises 250,000 to 400,000 distinct CDR3 sequences, 18% of which are singletons, and around 36% rests with the top ten. The sequenced sample was peripheral blood mononuclear cells (PBMCs), obtained at new diagnosis, from a patient treated with antithyroid drugs. The receptors stem from a female donor with Graves disease.

J is TRBJ1-1 and V is TRBV6-2 or TRBV6-3; 10 nucleotides match TRBD1. The germline CDR1 and CDR2 sequences are MNHEY and SVGEGT. The CDR3 totals 17 residues. V trimming: 0 bases; J trimming: 4 bases; junction bases outside the gene matches: 8. The CDR3 DNA reads as TGTGCCAGCAGTTACTCTAGGACAGGGGGTATGGGCACTGAAGCTTTCTTT. Residues: CASSYSRTGGMGTEAFF.

This clonotype came up many times. The chain carries TRBV12-3 or TRBV12-4 and TRBJ2-5; no firm D call. The CDR3 runs to 12 residues. The V gene lost 3 bases and the J gene lost 4 bases, with 6 bases spanning the gap. The chain's CDR3 is CASSFLRETQYF. The CDR3 nucleotides read TGTGCCAGCAGTTTTTTGCGAGAGACCCAGTACTTC.

This clonotype was observed many times. The V gene is TRBV30, the J gene TRBJ1-5, with D possibly TRBD1 on 5 matching bases. Germline-derived CDR1 and CDR2 are GTSNPN and SVGIG (reference sequence). CDR3 length: 13 amino acids. The V gene lost 4 bases and the J gene lost 4 bases, with 11 bases spanning the gap. CDR3 sequence: CAWTGDSNQPQHF. CDR3 nucleotide sequence: TGTGCCTGGACAGGCGACAGTAATCAGCCCCAGCATTTT. Complete variable domain (other parts from reference TRBV30 and TRBJ1-5): SQTIHQWPATLVQPVGSPLSLECTVEGTSNPNLYWYRQAAGRGLQLLFYSVGIGQISSEVPQNLSASRPQDRQFILSSKKLLLSDSGFYLCAWTGDSNQPQHFGDGTRLSIL.

This clonotype was detected ten times or more. The chain's CDR3 is CSVGGNEQFF. CDR3 coding DNA: TGCAGCGTTGGGGGCAATGAGCAGTTCTTC. This chain joins TRBV29-1 and TRBJ2-1; D is unclear. CDR3 length: 10 amino acids. CDR1 and CDR2 from the germline V gene are SQVTM and ANQGSEA. Trimming removed 4 bases at V and 6 bases at J, with 4 bases between.

This clonotype was detected many times. This rearrangement joins TRBV10-1 to TRBJ2-7, with D uncertain. This CDR3 is 11 amino acids long. Germline V gene sequence: CDR1 WNHNN, CDR2 SYGVQD (reference sequence). Between the trimmed V and J ends, which lost 3 bases and 6 bases, there was a span of 6 bases. CDR3 region: CASSDDGEQYF. In DNA form, the CDR3 reads TGCGCCAGCAGTGACGACGGCGAGCAGTACTTC.

This clonotype was detected a few times. The V gene is TRBV7-8, the J gene TRBJ1-4, with a weak D call TRBD1 (6 bases). V dropped 3 bases and J dropped 7 bases, with 18 bases sitting between them. This CDR3 region has 16 residues. Germline V gives CDR1 SGHVS, CDR2 FQNEAQ. This chain's CDR3 is CASSLHAGAPSEKLFF. CDR3 bases: TGTGCCAGCAGCTTGCATGCAGGGGCGCCTTCTGAAAAACTGTTTTTT. The full variable domain, completed using reference TRBV7-8 and TRBJ1-4, is GAGVSQSPRYKVAKRGQDVALRCDPISGHVSLFWYQQALGQGPEFLTYFQNEAQLDKSGLPSDRFFAERPEGSVSTLKIQRTQQEDSAVYLCASSLHAGAPSEKLFFGSGTQLSVL.

This chain joins TRBV10-3 and TRBJ2-3; tentative D call: TRBD2 (5 bases). CDR1 and CDR2 from the germline V gene are ENHRY and SYGVKD. Trimming took 7 bases from V and 5 from J, leaving 13 bases between them. The CDR3 is 13 residues long. The CDR3 loop is CAINPRVEDTQYF. The CDR3 DNA reads as TGTGCCATCAACCCGCGGGTGGAAGATACGCAGTATTTT.

This clonotype was picked up many times. The genes are TRBV5-1 and TRBJ1-4; D is unclear. Looked up from germline, CDR1 is SGHRS and CDR2 is YFSETQ. This CDR3 has 15 residues. V was pared by 0 bases and J by 0 bases, with 6 bases between. This CDR3 is CASSLESATNEKLFF. CDR3 sequence (DNA): TGCGCCAGCAGCTTGGAGTCCGCAACTAATGAAAAACTGTTTTTT. The variable domain in full, with the rest retrieved from reference TRBV5-1 and TRBJ1-4, is KAGVTQTPRYLIKTRGQQVTLSCSPISGHRSVSWYQQTPGQGLQFLFEYFSETQRNKGNFPGRFSGRQFSNSRSEMNVSTLELGDSALYLCASSLESATNEKLFFGSGTQLSVL.

This clonotype has a count of ten or more. This sequence joins TRBV13 and TRBJ1-1; D remains ambiguous. Germline V gene data show CDR1 as PRHDT and CDR2 as FYEKMQ (reference sequence). The CDR3 covers 12 residues. V was cut by 3 bases and J by 3 bases, with 5 bases left in between. The CDR3 DNA follows: TGTGCCAGCAGCTTCCCTTACACTGAAGCTTTCTTT. This sequence encodes CASSFPYTEAFF.

Turning to this clonotype: Given a much more abundant clone one base away, this may be a read error. The rearrangement joins TRBV3-1 to TRBJ2-2; D is unclear. The CDR3 covers 16 residues. With 4 bases removed from V and 1 base from J, the gap between germline ends came to 13 bases. CDR1 and CDR2 (germline): LGHDT, YNNKEL (reference sequence). The CDR3 DNA is TGTGCCAGCAGCCCAGTGACACTCGAGAACACCGGGGAGCTGTTTTTT. Its protein is CASSPVTLENTGELFF.